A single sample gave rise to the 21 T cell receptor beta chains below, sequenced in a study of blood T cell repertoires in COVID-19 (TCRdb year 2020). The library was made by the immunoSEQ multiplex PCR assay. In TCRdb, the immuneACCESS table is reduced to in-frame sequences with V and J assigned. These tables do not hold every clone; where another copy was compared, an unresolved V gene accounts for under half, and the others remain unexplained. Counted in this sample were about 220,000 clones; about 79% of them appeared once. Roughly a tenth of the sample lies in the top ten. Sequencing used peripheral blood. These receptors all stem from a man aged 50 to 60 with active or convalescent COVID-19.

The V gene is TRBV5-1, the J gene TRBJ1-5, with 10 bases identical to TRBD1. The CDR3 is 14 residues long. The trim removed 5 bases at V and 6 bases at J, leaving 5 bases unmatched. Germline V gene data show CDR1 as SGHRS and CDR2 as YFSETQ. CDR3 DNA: TGCGCCAGCAGAGTGGGGACAGGGGCTCAGCCCCAGCATTTT. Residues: CASRVGTGAQPQHF.

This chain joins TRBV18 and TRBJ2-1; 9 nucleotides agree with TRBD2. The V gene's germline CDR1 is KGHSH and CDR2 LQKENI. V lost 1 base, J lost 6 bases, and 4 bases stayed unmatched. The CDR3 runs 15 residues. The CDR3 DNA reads TGTGCCAGCTCACCACAGCGGGAGGATGTCAATGAGCAGTTCTTC. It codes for CASSPQREDVNEQFF.

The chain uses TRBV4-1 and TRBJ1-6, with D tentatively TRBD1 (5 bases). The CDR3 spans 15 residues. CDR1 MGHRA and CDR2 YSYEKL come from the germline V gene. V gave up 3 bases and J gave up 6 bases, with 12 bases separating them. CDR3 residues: CASSQKGQGNSPLHF. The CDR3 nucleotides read TGCGCCAGCAGCCAGAAGGGGCAGGGTAATTCACCCCTCCACTTT.

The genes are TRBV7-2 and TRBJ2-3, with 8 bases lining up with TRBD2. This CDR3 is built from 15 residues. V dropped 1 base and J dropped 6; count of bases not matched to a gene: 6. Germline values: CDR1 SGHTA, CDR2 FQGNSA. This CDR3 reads CASSLEGGGYDTQYF. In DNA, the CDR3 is TGTGCCAGCAGCTTAGAAGGCGGGGGGTACGATACGCAGTATTTT.

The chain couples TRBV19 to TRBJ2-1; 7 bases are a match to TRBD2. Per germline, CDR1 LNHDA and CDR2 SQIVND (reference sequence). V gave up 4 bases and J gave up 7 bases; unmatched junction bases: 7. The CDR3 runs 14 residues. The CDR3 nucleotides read TGTGCCAGTAGTAGCGGGAGAACATTTAATGAGCAGTTCTTC. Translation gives CASSSGRTFNEQFF.

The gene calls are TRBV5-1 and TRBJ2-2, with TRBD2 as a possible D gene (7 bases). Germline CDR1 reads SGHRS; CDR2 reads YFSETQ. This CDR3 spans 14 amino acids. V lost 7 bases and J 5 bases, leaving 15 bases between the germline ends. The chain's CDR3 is CASSGGLVTGELFF. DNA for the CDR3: TGCGCCAGCTCCGGGGGGCTAGTGACCGGGGAGCTGTTTTTT.

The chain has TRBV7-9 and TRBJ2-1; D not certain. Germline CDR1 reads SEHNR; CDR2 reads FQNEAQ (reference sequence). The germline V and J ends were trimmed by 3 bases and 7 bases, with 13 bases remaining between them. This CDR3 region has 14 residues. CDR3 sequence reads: CASSFGGLGNEQFF. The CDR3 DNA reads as TGTGCCAGCAGCTTCGGTGGGCTTGGGAATGAGCAGTTCTTC.

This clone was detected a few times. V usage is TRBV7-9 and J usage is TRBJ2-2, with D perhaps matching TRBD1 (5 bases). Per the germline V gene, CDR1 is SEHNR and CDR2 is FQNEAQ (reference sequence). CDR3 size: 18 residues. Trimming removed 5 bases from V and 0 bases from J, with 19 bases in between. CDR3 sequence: CASSQPKGSYSNTGELFF. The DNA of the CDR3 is TGTGCCAGCAGCCAGCCGAAGGGGTCCTACTCGAACACCGGGGAGCTGTTTTTT.

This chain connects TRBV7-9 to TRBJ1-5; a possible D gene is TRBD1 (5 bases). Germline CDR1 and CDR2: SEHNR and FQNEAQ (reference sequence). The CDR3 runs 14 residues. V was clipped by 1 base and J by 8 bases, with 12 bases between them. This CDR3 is CASSLVQGVEPQHF. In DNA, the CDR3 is TGTGCCAGCAGCTTAGTGCAGGGCGTGGAGCCCCAGCATTTT.

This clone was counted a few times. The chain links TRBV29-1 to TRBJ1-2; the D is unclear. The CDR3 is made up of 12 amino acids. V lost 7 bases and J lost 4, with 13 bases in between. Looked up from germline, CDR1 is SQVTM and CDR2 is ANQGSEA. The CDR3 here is CSAPIGSYGYTF. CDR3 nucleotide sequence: TGCAGCGCCCCGATTGGGAGCTATGGCTACACCTTC.

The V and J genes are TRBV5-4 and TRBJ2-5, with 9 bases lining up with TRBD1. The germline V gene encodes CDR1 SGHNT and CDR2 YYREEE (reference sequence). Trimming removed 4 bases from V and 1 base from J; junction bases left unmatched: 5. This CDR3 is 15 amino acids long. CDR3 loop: CASSRRDRAQETQYF. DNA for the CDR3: TGTGCCAGCAGCCGAAGGGACAGGGCCCAAGAGACCCAGTACTTC.

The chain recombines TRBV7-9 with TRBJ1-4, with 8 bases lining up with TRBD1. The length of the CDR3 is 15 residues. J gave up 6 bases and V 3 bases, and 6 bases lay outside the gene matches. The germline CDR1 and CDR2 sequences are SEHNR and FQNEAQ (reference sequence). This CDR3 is CASSFGQGGDEKLFF. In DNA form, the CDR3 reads TGTGCCAGCAGCTTCGGACAGGGCGGAGATGAAAAACTGTTTTTT.

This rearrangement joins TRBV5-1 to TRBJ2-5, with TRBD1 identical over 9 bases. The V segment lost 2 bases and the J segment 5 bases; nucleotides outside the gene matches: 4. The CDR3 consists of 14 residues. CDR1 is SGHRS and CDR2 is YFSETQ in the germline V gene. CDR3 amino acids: CASSLTGGGETQYF. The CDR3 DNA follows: TGCGCCAGCAGCTTAACAGGGGGCGGGGAGACCCAGTACTTC.

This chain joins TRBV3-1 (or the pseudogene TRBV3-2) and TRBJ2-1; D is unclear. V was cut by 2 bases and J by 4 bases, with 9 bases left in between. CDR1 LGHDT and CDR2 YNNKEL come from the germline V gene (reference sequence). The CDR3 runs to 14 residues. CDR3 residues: CASSQTNQYNEQFF. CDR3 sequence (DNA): TGTGCCAGCAGCCAAACTAACCAGTACAATGAGCAGTTCTTC.

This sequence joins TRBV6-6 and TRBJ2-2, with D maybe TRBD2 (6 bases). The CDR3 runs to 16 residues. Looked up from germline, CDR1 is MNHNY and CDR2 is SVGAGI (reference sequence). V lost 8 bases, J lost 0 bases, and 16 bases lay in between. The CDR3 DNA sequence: TGTGCCAGCGGGAGAATACTAGCTGCGAACACCGGGGAGCTGTTTTTT. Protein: CASGRILAANTGELFF.

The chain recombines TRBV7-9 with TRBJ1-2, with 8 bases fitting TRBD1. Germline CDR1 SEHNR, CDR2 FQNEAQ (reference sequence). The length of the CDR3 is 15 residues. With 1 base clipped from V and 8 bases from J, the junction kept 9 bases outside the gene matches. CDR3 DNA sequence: TGTGCCAGCAGCTTAGGCTCCCAGGGGGCGAAGGGCTACACCTTC. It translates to CASSLGSQGAKGYTF.

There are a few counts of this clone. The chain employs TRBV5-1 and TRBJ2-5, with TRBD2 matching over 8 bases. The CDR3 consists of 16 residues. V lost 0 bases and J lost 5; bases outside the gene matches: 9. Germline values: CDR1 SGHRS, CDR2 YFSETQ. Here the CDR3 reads CASSLDTAGGGETQYF. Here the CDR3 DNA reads TGCGCCAGCAGCTTGGATACGGCGGGGGGTGGTGAGACCCAGTACTTC.

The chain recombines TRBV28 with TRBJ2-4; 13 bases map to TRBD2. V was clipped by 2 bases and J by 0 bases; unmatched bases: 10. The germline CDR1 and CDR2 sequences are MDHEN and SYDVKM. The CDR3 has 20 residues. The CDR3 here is CASSLGGLAGIWLAKNIQYF. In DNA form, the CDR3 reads TGTGCCAGCAGTTTAGGGGGACTAGCGGGGATTTGGTTAGCCAAAAACATTCAGTACTTC.

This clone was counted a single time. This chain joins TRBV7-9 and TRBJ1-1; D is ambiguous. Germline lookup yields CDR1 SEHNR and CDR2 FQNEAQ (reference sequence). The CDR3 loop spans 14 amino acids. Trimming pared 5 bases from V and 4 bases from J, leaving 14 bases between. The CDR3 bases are TGTGCCAGCAGCCCAATGGGCCCAGCCACTGAAGCTTTCTTT. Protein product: CASSPMGPATEAFF.

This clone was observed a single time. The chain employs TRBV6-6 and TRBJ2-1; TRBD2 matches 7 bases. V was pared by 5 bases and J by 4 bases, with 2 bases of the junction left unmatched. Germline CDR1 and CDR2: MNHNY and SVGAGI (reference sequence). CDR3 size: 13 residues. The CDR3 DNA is TGTGCCAGCAGTCTAGCGGCTTACAATGAGCAGTTCTTC. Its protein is CASSLAAYNEQFF.

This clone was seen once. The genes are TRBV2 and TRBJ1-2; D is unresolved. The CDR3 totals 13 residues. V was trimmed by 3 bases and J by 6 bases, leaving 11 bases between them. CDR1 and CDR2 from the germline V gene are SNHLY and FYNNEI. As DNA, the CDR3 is TGTGCCAGCAGTGAGGGCCTACACAATGGCTACACCTTC. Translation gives CASSEGLHNGYTF.